This T cell receptor beta chain was recorded in a study of CD8+CD57+ T cells in acquired aplastic anemia. Both TCR beta VDJ combination and CDR3 sequence profiling were carried out. Genomic DNA was the template for this profiling. Via MiXCR, TCRdb re-called the reads, giving one row per CDR3 protein. In the table there are 150,000 or so distinct CDR3 sequences, 52% of which are singletons. The sequenced patients had an expansion of CD8+CD57+ cells seen by flow cytometry. The enrolled patients all had severe acquired aplastic anemia. Prior therapy had not been administered to any patient at the time of blood sampling. Study conclusions and caveats: Patients and controls were not found to differ significantly in CD8+ Simpson's diversity.

Germline loops: CDR1 DFQATT, CDR2 SNEGSKA (reference sequence). Trimming removed 3 bases from V and 0 bases from J, with 15 bases in between. This CDR3 contains 15 residues. A remark on this clonotype: What it binds is unknown.

The V and J genes are TRBV20-1 and TRBJ2-7, with D perhaps TRBD2 (6 bases). The sequence derives from a human donor with aplastic anemia. The sample was sorted CD4+, CD8+, or CD8+CD57+ T cells (not recorded which) from PBMCs. The CDR3 bases are TGCAGTGCTAGCCCTAGCGCCCTAAGCTCCTACGAGCAGTACTTC. Protein product: CSASPSALSSYEQYF.